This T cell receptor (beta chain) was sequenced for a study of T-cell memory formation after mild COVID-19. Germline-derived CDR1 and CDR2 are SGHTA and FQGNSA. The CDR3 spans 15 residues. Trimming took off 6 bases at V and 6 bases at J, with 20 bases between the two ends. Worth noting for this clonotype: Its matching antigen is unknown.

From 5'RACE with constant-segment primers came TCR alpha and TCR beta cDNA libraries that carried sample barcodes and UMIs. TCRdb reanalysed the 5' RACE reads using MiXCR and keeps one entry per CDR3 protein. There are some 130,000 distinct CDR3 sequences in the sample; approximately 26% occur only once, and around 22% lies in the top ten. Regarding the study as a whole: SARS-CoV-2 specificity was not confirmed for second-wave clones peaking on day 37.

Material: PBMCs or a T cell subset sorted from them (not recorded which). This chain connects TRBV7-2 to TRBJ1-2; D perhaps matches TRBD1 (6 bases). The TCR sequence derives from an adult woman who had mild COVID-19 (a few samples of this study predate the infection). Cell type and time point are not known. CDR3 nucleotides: TGTGCCAGCAGTCGCGAGAGCTTGTCAGGGGATGGCTACACCTTC. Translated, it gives CASSRESLSGDGYTF.